The rows below give T cell receptor beta chains drawn from one sample of a study of CD8 T cells in ankylosing spondylitis. Via MiXCR, TCRdb re-called the 5' RACE reads, giving one row per CDR3 protein. The repertoire holds over 110,000 distinct CDR3 sequences, with about 8% as singletons. The sequenced sample was synovial fluid, either unsorted or a sorted T cell fraction (not recorded which). These receptors were collected from a male donor with ankylosing spondylitis. Each CDR3 is given with its conserved first and last residue. The D gene is left open where the match is weak. The size of a clone is reported for some rows only, either as once, few or many, or as a class for expanded clones.

.	.	TRBJ2-4	TRBV20-1	CSARFPASAKNIQYF	TGCAGTGCTAGGTTCCCCGCCTCGGCCAAAAACATTCAGTACTTC
many	.	TRBJ2-7	TRBV10-3	CAIRGGDSYEQYF	TGTGCCATCAGGGGAGGCGACTCCTACGAGCAGTACTTC
few	.	TRBJ2-1	TRBV21-1	CASSKNEQFF	TGTGCCAGCAGCAAAAATGAGCAGTTCTTC
.	TRBD1	TRBJ2-5	TRBV5-6	CASTWDSSSETQYF	TGTGCCAGCACCTGGGACAGCTCCTCAGAGACCCAGTACTTC
many	TRBD1	TRBJ1-1	TRBV6-5	CASRYGTDLWAFF	TGTGCCAGCAGATACGGGACAGACTTGTGGGCTTTCTTT
few	TRBD1	TRBJ2-3	TRBV6-2/TRBV6-3	CASSYPLTGIGMPSTDTQYF	TGTGCCAGCAGTTACCCGTTGACAGGGATCGGGATGCCTAGCACAGATACGCAGTATTTT
many	TRBD1	TRBJ1-1	TRBV29-1	CSGAGGWGMNTEAFF	TGCAGCGGCGCAGGGGGTTGGGGAATGAACACTGAAGCTTTCTTT
many	.	TRBJ2-1	TRBV5-1	CASSTSTGYDNEQFF	TGCGCCAGCAGCACGTCGACAGGCTATGACAATGAGCAGTTCTTC
.	TRBD1	TRBJ2-7	TRBV18	CASSQQGDLYEQYF	TGTGCCAGCTCCCAACAGGGGGACCTCTACGAGCAGTACTTC
.	TRBD2	TRBJ2-1	TRBV28	CASRPLPGLAGGPRPYNEQFF	TGTGCCAGCAGACCTCTCCCGGGACTAGCGGGAGGGCCCCGGCCTTACAATGAGCAGTTCTTC
few	.	TRBJ1-1	TRBV5-1	CASSLIGENTEAFF	TGCGCCAGCAGCTTGATAGGGGAGAACACTGAAGCTTTCTTT
many	.	TRBJ2-3	TRBV12-5	CASGPGLTSTDTQYF	TGTGCTAGTGGTCCGGGACTTACTAGCACAGATACGCAGTATTTT
.	TRBD2	TRBJ2-3	TRBV7-3	CASSLFGGGTDTQYF	TGTGCCAGCAGCTTATTCGGGGGGGGAACAGATACGCAGTATTTT
many	.	TRBJ1-5	TRBV4-2	CASSQEGVLYSNQPQHF	TGTGCCAGCAGCCAAGAAGGGGTCCTATATAGCAATCAGCCCCAGCATTTT
many	.	TRBJ1-3	TRBV28	CASRTQGSGNTIYF	TGTGCCAGCAGGACCCAGGGTTCAGGAAACACCATATATTTT
.	.	TRBJ1-3	TRBV3-1	CASTKQVPGNTIYF	TGTGCCAGCACCAAACAGGTCCCTGGAAACACCATATATTTT
many	.	TRBJ1-1	TRBV12-3/TRBV12-4	CASSLAIGTDTEAFF	TGTGCCAGCAGTTTGGCTATTGGGACCGACACTGAAGCTTTCTTT
many	.	TRBJ1-5	TRBV20-1	CSARETGRNQPQHF	TGCAGTGCTAGGGAGACAGGCCGGAATCAGCCCCAGCATTTT
few	TRBD2	TRBJ2-7	TRBV20-1	CSASLAGGRNEQYF	TGCAGTGCCTCTCTAGCGGGAGGGCGGAACGAGCAGTACTTC
many	TRBD1	TRBJ1-4	TRBV20-1	CSARDLQGPNEKLFF	TGCAGTGCTAGAGATTTACAGGGGCCGAATGAAAAACTGTTTTTT
many	.	TRBJ2-3	TRBV3-1	CASSPGEGPVTQYF	TGTGCCAGCAGCCCAGGCGAGGGCCCCGTTACGCAGTATTTT
few	.	TRBJ2-3	TRBV5-1	CASSLGAHRYTDTQYF	TGCGCCAGCAGCTTGGGGGCACACAGGTACACAGATACGCAGTATTTT
many	.	TRBJ1-1	TRBV5-1	CASSLDSWGTEAFF	TGCGCCAGCAGCCTGGACAGTTGGGGCACTGAAGCTTTCTTT
many	TRBD1	TRBJ2-2	TRBV6-5	CASSSIGTGSGELFF	TGTGCCAGCAGTTCTATAGGGACAGGGTCCGGGGAGCTGTTTTTT
few	TRBD2	TRBJ2-1	TRBV7-2	CASSLATSVHEQFF	TGTGCCAGCAGCTTAGCAACTAGCGTCCATGAGCAGTTCTTC
.	TRBD2	TRBJ2-5	TRBV20-1	CLWGREGGETQYF	TGCCTCTGGGGCCGGGAGGGCGGCGAGACCCAGTACTTC
many	.	TRBJ2-3	TRBV6-2/TRBV6-3	CASALETDTQYF	TGTGCCAGCGCCCTCGAAACAGATACGCAGTATTTT
many	.	TRBJ2-5	TRBV6-2/TRBV6-3	CASSSPPQETQYF	TGTGCCAGCAGTTCCCCTCCTCAAGAGACCCAGTACTTC
many	.	TRBJ1-1	TRBV5-1	CASSPGAVRAEAFF	TGCGCCAGCAGCCCTGGTGCGGTTCGGGCTGAAGCTTTCTTT
few	.	TRBJ1-5	TRBV20-1	CSANRPREVGNQPQHF	TGCAGTGCTAACCGTCCGAGGGAGGTGGGCAATCAGCCCCAGCATTTT
many	.	TRBJ2-2	TRBV4-3	CASSQPKSGTGELFF	TGCGCCAGCAGCCAACCTAAATCGGGCACCGGGGAGCTGTTTTTT
few	.	TRBJ2-5	TRBV7-2	CASTSPAVGTQYF	TGTGCCAGCACCTCCCCGGCCGTTGGAACCCAGTACTTC
many	.	TRBJ1-4	TRBV27	CASRGGDNEKLFF	TGTGCCAGCCGCGGGGGGGATAATGAAAAACTGTTTTTT
.	TRBD1	TRBJ1-2	TRBV27	CASRRTGNYGYTF	TGTGCCAGCAGAAGGACAGGGAACTATGGCTACACCTTC
.	TRBD2	TRBJ2-1	TRBV2	CASKRGSSYNEQFF	TGTGCCAGCAAGCGGGGGAGCTCCTACAATGAGCAGTTCTTC
many	.	TRBJ2-6	TRBV5-1	CASSFGLSGANVLTF	TGCGCCAGCAGCTTCGGGCTTTCTGGGGCCAACGTCCTGACTTTC
many	TRBD2	TRBJ2-1	TRBV7-6	CASSPAGRAVNEQFF	TGTGCCAGCAGCCCCGCAGGGAGGGCCGTAAATGAGCAGTTCTTC
many	TRBD1	TRBJ2-7	TRBV15	CATSGQGTREQYF	TGTGCCACCTCGGGACAGGGGACGAGGGAGCAGTACTTC
many	.	TRBJ1-1	TRBV20-1	CSAPVGFRDTEAFF	TGCAGTGCCCCCGTGGGCTTTAGGGACACTGAAGCTTTCTTT
.	.	TRBJ1-6	TRBV11-1	CASSLVNESPLHF	TGTGCCAGCAGCTTAGTCAACGAATCACCCCTCCACTTT
.	TRBD2	TRBJ2-3	TRBV25-1	CASSEYKSGRADTQYF	TGTGCCAGCAGTGAATATAAAAGCGGGAGAGCAGATACGCAGTATTTT
.	.	TRBJ2-7	TRBV20-1	CSASRDYEQYF	TGCAGTGCCAGTAGGGACTACGAGCAGTACTTC
many	.	TRBJ1-4	TRBV11-2	CASSLGNRINEKLFF	TGTGCCAGCAGCTTAGGCAACAGGATTAATGAAAAACTGTTTTTT
few	.	TRBJ1-6	TRBV7-2	CASRTRSSPLHF	TGTGCCAGCAGGACAAGAAGTTCACCCCTCCACTTT
.	.	TRBJ2-1	TRBV18	CASSGGSYNEQFF	TGTGCCAGCTCAGGAGGTTCCTACAATGAGCAGTTCTTC
few	.	TRBJ2-7	TRBV6-2/TRBV6-3	CASSYRGRYEQYF	TGTGCCAGCAGTTACCGGGGCAGGTACGAGCAGTACTTC
many	.	TRBJ2-1	TRBV2	CASKFAGSLGNEQFF	TGTGCCAGCAAATTTGCGGGGTCCCTGGGAAATGAGCAGTTCTTC
many	.	TRBJ2-7	TRBV4-1	CASSQGSSYEQYF	TGCGCCAGCAGCCAAGGATCCTCCTACGAGCAGTACTTC
.	.	TRBJ1-1	TRBV7-2	CASSLGGSNTEAFF	TGTGCCAGCAGCTTAGGGGGCTCGAACACTGAAGCTTTCTTT
few	TRBD2	TRBJ2-7	TRBV7-2	CASSSTGTSAYEQYF	TGTGCCAGCAGCTCCACCGGGACTAGCGCCTACGAGCAGTACTTC
.	.	TRBJ2-6	TRBV5-4	CASSAGVGANVLTF	TGTGCCAGCAGCGCCGGGGTGGGGGCCAACGTCCTGACTTTC
.	.	TRBJ2-1	TRBV7-2	CASSLFWRDNEQFF	TGTGCCAGCAGCTTATTTTGGAGGGACAATGAGCAGTTCTTC
few	.	TRBJ1-3	TRBV29-1	CSVGQLGLGNTIYF	TGCAGCGTTGGACAGTTAGGGCTCGGAAACACCATATATTTT
many	TRBD1	TRBJ1-2	TRBV28	CASSTGTGLPRGGYTF	TGTGCCAGCAGCACCGGGACAGGGCTTCCCCGGGGAGGCTACACCTTC
.	.	TRBJ2-3	TRBV28	CASSLHPRSQYF	TGTGCCAGCAGTTTACACCCGCGATCGCAGTATTTT